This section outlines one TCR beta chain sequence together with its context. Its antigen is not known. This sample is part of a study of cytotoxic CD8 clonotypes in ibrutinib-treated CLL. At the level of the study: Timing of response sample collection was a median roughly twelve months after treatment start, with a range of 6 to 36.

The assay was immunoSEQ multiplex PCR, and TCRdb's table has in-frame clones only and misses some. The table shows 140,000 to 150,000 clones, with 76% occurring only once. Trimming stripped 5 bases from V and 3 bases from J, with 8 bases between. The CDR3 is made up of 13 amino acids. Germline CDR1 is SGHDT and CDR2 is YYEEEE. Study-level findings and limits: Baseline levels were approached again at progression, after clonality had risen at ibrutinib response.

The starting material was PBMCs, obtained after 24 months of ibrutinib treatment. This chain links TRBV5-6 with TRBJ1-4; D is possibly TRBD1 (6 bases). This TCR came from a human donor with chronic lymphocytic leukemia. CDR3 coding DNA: TGTGCCAGCAGGAGGACAGCTAATGAAAAACTGTTTTTT. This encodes CASRRTANEKLFF.